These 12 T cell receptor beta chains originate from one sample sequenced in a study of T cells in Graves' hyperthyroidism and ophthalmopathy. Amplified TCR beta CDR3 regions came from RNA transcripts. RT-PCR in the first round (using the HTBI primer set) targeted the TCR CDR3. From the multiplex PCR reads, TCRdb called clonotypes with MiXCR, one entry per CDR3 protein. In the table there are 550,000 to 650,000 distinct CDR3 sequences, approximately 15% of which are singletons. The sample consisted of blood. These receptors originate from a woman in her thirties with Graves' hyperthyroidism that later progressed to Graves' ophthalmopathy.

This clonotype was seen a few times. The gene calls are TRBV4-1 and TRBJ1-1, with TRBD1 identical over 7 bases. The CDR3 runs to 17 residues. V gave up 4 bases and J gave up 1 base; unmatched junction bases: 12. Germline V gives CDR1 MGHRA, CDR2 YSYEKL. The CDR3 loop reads CASSLRPTGAQNTEAFF. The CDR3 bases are TGCGCCAGCAGCCTTAGACCTACAGGGGCCCAGAACACTGAAGCTTTCTTT.

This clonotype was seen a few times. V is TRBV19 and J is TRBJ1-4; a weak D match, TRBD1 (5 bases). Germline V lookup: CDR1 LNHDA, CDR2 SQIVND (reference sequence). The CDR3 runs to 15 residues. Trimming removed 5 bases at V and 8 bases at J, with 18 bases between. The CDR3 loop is CASSALDSGREKLFF. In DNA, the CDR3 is TGTGCCAGTAGTGCCCTCGACTCGGGACGCGAAAAACTGTTTTTT.

The chain's CDR3 is CASSFDPFEQYF. In DNA form, the CDR3 reads TGTGCCAGCAGTTTTGACCCCTTCGAGCAGTACTTC. The genes are TRBV28 and TRBJ2-7; no clear D. The CDR3 has 12 amino acids. V was shortened by 3 bases and J by 6 bases, with 9 bases between the two germline ends. Germline-derived CDR1 and CDR2 are MDHEN and SYDVKM.

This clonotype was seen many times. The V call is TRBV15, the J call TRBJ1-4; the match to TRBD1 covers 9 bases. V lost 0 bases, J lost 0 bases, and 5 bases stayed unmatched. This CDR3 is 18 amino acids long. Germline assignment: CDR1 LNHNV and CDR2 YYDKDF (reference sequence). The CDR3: CATSRDRTGVATNEKLFF. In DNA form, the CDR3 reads TGTGCCACCAGCAGAGATCGGACAGGGGTTGCAACTAATGAAAAACTGTTTTTT.

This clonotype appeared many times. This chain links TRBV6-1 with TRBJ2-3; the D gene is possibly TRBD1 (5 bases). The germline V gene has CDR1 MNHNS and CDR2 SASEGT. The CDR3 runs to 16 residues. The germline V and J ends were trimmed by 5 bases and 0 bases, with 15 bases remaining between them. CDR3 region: CASSQGPLASTDTQYF. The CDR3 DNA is TGTGCCAGCAGTCAGGGCCCCCTCGCTAGCACAGATACGCAGTATTTT.

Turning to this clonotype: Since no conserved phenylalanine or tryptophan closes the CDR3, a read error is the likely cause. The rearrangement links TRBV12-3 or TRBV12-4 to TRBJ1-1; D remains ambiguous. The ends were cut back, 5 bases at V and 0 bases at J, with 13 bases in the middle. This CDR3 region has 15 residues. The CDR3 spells CASSIMSGVNTEAFL. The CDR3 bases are TGTGCCAGCAGTATAATGAGCGGGGTGAACACTGAAGCTTTCCTT.

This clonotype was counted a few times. CDR3 nucleotides: TGTGCCAGCAGCCAGAATGTTGCAACTAATGAAAAACTGTTTTTT. The encoded protein is CASSQNVATNEKLFF. This chain links TRBV3-1 with TRBJ1-4; D is undetermined. Germline CDR1 and CDR2: LGHDT and YNNKEL (reference sequence). The CDR3 is 15 residues long. The V end was cut by 3 bases, the J end by 0 bases, with 8 bases between.

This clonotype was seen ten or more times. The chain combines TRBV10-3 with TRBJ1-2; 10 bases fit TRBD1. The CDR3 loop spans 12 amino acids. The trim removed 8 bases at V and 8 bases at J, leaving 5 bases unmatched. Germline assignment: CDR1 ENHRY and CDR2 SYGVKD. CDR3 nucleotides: TGTGCCATCGTGGGACAGGGGAAGGGCTACACCTTC. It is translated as CAIVGQGKGYTF.

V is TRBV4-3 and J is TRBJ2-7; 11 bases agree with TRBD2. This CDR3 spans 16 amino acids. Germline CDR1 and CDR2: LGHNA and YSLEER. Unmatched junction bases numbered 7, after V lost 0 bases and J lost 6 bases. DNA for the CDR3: TGCGCCAGCAGCCAAGACGGGACTAGCGGAGAGGGCGAGCAGTACTTC. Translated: CASSQDGTSGEGEQYF.

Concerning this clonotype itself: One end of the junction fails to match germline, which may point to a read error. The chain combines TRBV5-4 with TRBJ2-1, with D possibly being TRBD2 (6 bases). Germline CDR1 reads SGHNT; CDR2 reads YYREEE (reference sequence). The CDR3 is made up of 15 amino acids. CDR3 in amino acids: CASSLAGGSYNEQLF. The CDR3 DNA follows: TGTGCCAGCAGCTTGGCCGGGGGATCGTACAATGAGCAGCTCTTC.

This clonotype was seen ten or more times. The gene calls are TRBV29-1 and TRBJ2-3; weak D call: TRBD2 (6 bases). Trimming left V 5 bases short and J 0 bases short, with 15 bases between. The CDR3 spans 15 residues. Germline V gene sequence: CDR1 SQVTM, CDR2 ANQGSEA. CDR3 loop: CSVLLEGTSTDTQYF. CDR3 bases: TGCAGCGTTCTGTTGGAAGGGACTAGCACAGATACGCAGTATTTT.

For the CDR3, the DNA is TGTGCCAGCAGTCACGGACAGGGCCGGGGGGAGCAGTACTTC. The encoded protein is CASSHGQGRGEQYF. The rearrangement uses TRBV7-8 and TRBJ2-7; 8 nucleotides line up with TRBD1. The CDR3 has 14 residues. Germline CDR1 is SGHVS and CDR2 is FQNEAQ. After removal of 6 bases from V and 7 bases from J, the junction contained 11 bases not matched to a gene.